This TCR beta chain was retrieved from a study of shared clonotypes between healthy human individuals. Study-wide points: Some naive CD4 clonotypes, around 5%, turned up in common across a handful of donors. In general, naive subsets displayed greater estimated richness than memory subsets did. Clonotypes not shared had lower generation probabilities than those common to all four donors.

Assay used: immunoSEQ multiplex PCR; TCRdb lists only in-frame clones, some missing. Among about a million clones, roughly 80% were seen once, and the ten largest hold approximately 1.5%. Germline CDR1 is LNHDA and CDR2 is SQIVND (reference sequence). The V and J ends lost 3 bases and 5 bases respectively, with 10 bases between them. This CDR3 region has 13 residues. Regarding this clone: Its antigen remains unknown.

The sequencing input was memory CD4+ T cells sorted from blood. The subset here: CD45RA-negative fraction. This chain links TRBV19 with TRBJ1-1; weak D call: TRBD1 (6 bases). This clonotype was obtained from a man aged 18 to 29 in good health. In DNA, the CDR3 is TGTGCCAGTAGTATGAGGGGGGAGACTGAAGCTTTCTTT. Amino acid sequence: CASSMRGETEAFF.